This T cell receptor beta chain was recorded in a study of yellow fever vaccine responses in identical twins. Study results and limitations: Twins reportedly had a vaccine T cell response that seemed partly convergent, partly personalized.

For this clonotype: Its target is not known.

TCRdb analysed the RT-PCR reads with MiXCR anew, one entry per CDR3 protein. This sample yields over 2,000 distinct CDR3 sequences, of which approximately 84% are seen a single time; 9.5% to 13% belongs to the top ten. This CDR3 is built from 12 residues. The germline gives CDR1 WNHNN, CDR2 SYGVQD (reference sequence). Trimming pared 6 bases from V and 10 bases from J, leaving 16 bases between. This TCR was recovered from a female donor who received the yellow fever vaccine. Sequencing used T cells from blood (PBMCs), unsorted or a sorted subset (not recorded which), obtained before or after yellow fever vaccination (not recorded which). V and J are TRBV10-1 and TRBJ2-7, with D possibly matching TRBD1 (6 bases). The CDR3 reads CASRRGLTEQYF. The CDR3 DNA sequence: TGCGCCAGCAGGAGGGGGTTGACAGAACAGTACTTC.